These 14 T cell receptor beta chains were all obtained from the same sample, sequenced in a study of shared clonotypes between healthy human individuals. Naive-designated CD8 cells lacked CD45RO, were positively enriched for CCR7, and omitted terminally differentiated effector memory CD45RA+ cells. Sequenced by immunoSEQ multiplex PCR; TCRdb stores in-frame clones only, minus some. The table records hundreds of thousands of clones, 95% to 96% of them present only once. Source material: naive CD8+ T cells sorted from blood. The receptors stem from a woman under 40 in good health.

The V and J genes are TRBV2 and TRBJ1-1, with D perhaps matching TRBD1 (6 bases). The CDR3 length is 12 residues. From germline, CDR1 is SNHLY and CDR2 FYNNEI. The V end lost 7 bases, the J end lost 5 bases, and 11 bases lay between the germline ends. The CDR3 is CASIQGTTEAFF. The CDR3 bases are TGTGCCAGCATTCAGGGGACGACTGAAGCTTTCTTT.

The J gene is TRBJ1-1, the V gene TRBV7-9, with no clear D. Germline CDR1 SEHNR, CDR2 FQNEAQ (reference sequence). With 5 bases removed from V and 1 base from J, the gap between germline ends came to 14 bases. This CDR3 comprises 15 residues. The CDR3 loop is CASSKGRVWNTEAFF. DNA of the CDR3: TGTGCCAGCAGCAAAGGACGGGTTTGGAACACTGAAGCTTTCTTT.

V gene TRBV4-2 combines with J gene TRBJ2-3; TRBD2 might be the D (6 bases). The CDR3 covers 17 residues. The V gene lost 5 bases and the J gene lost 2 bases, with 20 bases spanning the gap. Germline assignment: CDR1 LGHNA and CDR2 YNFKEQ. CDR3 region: CASSSLFGGRVTDTQYF. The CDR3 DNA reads TGTGCCAGCAGCTCCCTTTTTGGAGGGAGAGTCACAGATACGCAGTATTTT.

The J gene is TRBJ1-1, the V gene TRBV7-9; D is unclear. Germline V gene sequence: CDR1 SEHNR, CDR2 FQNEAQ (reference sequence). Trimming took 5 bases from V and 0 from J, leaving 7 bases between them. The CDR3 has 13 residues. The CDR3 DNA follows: TGTGCCAGCAGCCCTGGATTGAACACTGAAGCTTTCTTT. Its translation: CASSPGLNTEAFF.

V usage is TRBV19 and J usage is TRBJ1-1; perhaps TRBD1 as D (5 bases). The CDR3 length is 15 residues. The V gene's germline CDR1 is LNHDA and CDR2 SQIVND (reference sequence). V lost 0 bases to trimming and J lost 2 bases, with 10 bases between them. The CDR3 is CASSIDLDSNTEAFF. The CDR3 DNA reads TGTGCCAGTAGTATAGATCTTGACAGCAACACTGAAGCTTTCTTT.

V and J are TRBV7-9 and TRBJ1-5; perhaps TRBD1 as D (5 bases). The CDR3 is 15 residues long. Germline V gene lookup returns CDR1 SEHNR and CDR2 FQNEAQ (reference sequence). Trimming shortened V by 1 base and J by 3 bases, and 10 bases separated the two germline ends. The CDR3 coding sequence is TGTGCCAGCAGCTTAGGGGGGGTTTACAATCAGCCCCAGCATTTT. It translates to CASSLGGVYNQPQHF.

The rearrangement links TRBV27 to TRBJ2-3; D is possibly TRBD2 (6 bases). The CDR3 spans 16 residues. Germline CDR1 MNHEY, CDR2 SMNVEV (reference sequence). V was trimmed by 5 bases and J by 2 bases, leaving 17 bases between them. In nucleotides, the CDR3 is TGTGCCAGCAGTACCACTAGCTCTTGGGACACAGATACGCAGTATTTT. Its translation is CASSTTSSWDTDTQYF.

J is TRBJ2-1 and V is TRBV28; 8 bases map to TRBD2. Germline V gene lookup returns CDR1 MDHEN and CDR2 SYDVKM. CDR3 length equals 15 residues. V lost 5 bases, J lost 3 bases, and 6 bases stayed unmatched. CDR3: CASSPWAGGYNEQFF. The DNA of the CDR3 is TGTGCCAGCAGTCCATGGGCGGGAGGCTACAATGAGCAGTTCTTC.

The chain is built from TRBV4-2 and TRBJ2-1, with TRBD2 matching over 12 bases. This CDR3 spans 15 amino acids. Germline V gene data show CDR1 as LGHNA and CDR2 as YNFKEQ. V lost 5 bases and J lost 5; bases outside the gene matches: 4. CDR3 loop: CASSETSGSHNEQFF. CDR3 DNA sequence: TGTGCCAGCAGCGAGACTAGCGGGAGTCACAATGAGCAGTTCTTC.

This chain's CDR3 is CASSSQKNIQYF. CDR3 coding DNA: TGTGCCAGCAGCTCCCAGAAAAACATTCAGTACTTC. The chain carries TRBV13 and TRBJ2-4; D is uncertain. This CDR3 is built from 12 residues. Germline V CDR1 and CDR2: PRHDT, FYEKMQ (reference sequence). V shed 4 bases and J shed 4 bases, with 5 bases lying between them. The variable domain in full, with the rest retrieved from reference TRBV13 and TRBJ2-4, is AAGVIQSPRHLIKEKRETATLKCYPIPRHDTVYWYQQGPGQDPQFLISFYEKMQSDKGSIPDRFSAQQFSDYHSELNMSSLELGDSALYFCASSSQKNIQYFGAGTRLSVL.

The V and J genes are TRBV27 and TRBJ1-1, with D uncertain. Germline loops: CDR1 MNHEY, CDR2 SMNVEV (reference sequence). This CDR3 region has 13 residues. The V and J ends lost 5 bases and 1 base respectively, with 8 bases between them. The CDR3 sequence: CASSAIQNTEAFF. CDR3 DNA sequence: TGTGCCAGCAGTGCGATCCAGAACACTGAAGCTTTCTTT.

Here the CDR3 DNA reads TGTGCCAGCAGTTTTATTGGGGGATATCAGCCCCAGCATTTT. It translates to CASSFIGGYQPQHF. The genes are TRBV27 and TRBJ1-5; D is perhaps TRBD1 (5 bases). Germline CDR1 MNHEY, CDR2 SMNVEV (reference sequence). The CDR3 sequence is 14 residues long. V lost 3 bases, J lost 5 bases, and 11 bases lay in between.

The CDR3 protein is CASSTRRGEQYF. The DNA for the CDR3 is TGTGCCAGCAGCACCCGACGGGGCGAGCAGTACTTC. The chain couples TRBV5-4 to TRBJ2-7; D might be TRBD2 (5 bases). V shed 4 bases and J shed 6 bases, with 11 bases lying between them. CDR1 is SGHNT, CDR2 YYREEE, per germline (reference sequence). This CDR3 has 12 amino acids. Drawing the rest from reference TRBV5-4 and TRBJ2-7, the complete variable domain is ETGVTQSPTHLIKTRGQQVTLRCSSQSGHNTVSWYQQALGQGPQFIFQYYREEENGRGNFPPRFSGLQFPNYSSELNVNALELDDSALYLCASSTRRGEQYFGPGTRLTVT.

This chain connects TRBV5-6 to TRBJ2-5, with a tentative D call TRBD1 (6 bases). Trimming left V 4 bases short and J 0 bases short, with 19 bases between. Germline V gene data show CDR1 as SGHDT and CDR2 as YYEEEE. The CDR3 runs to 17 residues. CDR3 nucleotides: TGTGCCAGCAGCCCGGCTGTCCCAGGACAGCACCAAGAGACCCAGTACTTC. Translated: CASSPAVPGQHQETQYF. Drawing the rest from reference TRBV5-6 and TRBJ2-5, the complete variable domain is DAGVTQSPTHLIKTRGQQVTLRCSPKSGHDTVSWYQQALGQGPQFIFQYYEEEERQRGNFPDRFSGHQFPNYSSELNVNALLLGDSALYLCASSPAVPGQHQETQYFGPGTRLLVL.